This T cell receptor (beta chain) is from a study of identical twins. Points from the study as a whole: In monozygotic twins, models underestimated the sharing of out-of-frame TCR alpha. Conclusions relied on cross-sectional statistical analysis, not following the same donors. Beta clonotypes that were abundant in cord blood contained fewer insertions, a pattern absent from memory repertoires.

Comments on this clonotype: Its antigen is still unknown.

The CDR3 sequence is 17 residues long. Looked up from germline, CDR1 is PRHDT and CDR2 is FYEKMQ (reference sequence). Trimming pared 0 bases from V and 6 bases from J, leaving 18 bases between. A single record per CDR3 protein comes from TCRdb applying MiXCR to the 5' RACE reads. The sample consists of about 470,000 distinct CDR3 sequences, roughly 24% of them appearing once. The same sample was also studied in work on T cells expressing NK-cell markers. That source notes: Also leading the CD3+CD56-NKG2C+ fraction in a few donors were these clonotypes.

Input material: CD4+ T cells sorted from blood. The chain combines TRBV13 with TRBJ2-4; maybe TRBD2 (6 bases). This clonotype was sampled from a young woman in good health. In DNA form, the CDR3 reads TGTGCCAGCAGCTTAGGCCTCTGGGAAGGAGGGGTAAACATTCAGTACTTC. It is translated as CASSLGLWEGGVNIQYF.